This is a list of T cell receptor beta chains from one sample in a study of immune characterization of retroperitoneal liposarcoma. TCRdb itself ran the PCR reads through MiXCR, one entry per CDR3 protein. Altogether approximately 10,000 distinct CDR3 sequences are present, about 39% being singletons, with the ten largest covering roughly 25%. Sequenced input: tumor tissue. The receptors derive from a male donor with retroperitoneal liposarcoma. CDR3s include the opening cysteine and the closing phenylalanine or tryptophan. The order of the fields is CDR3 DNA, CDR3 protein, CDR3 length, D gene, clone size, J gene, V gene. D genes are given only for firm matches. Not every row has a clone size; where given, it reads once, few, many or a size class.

cdr3_nt: TGTGCCAGCAGCCCGTCCGGGACAGGAAGGGGGAATGAGCAGTACTTC
cdr3_aa: CASSPSGTGRGNEQYF
cdr3_length: 16
d_call: TRBD1
clone_size: many
j_call: TRBJ2-7
v_call: TRBV11-2

cdr3_nt: TGTGCCAGCAGCCTACGGAATGTTGTTCGTCTAGCGGGTTTACCGGGGGGAGATACGCAGTATTTT
cdr3_aa: CASSLRNVVRLAGLPGGDTQYF
cdr3_length: 22
d_call: TRBD2
clone_size: -
j_call: TRBJ2-3
v_call: TRBV12-3/TRBV12-4

cdr3_nt: TGTGCCAGCAGCTTAAACCGGCAGTACTTC
cdr3_aa: CASSLNRQYF
cdr3_length: 10
d_call: -
clone_size: many
j_call: TRBJ2-4
v_call: TRBV12-3/TRBV12-4

cdr3_nt: TGTGCCAGCAGTTTCGGGACTACCCCCTTCTTC
cdr3_aa: CASSFGTTPFF
cdr3_length: 11
d_call: TRBD2
clone_size: medium-sized
j_call: TRBJ2-1
v_call: TRBV12-3/TRBV12-4

cdr3_nt: TGTGCCAGCAGCTTAACCCATGAGCAGTACTTC
cdr3_aa: CASSLTHEQYF
cdr3_length: 11
d_call: -
clone_size: many
j_call: TRBJ2-5
v_call: TRBV11-3

cdr3_nt: TGCGCCAGCAGTGAGTCTGGACAGGGCTCCTACGAGCAGTACTTC
cdr3_aa: CASSESGQGSYEQYF
cdr3_length: 15
d_call: TRBD1
clone_size: -
j_call: TRBJ2-7
v_call: TRBV10-1

cdr3_nt: TGTGCCAGCAGCTTAGCGATCCGGATTGAGACCCAGTACTTC
cdr3_aa: CASSLAIRIETQYF
cdr3_length: 14
d_call: -
clone_size: -
j_call: TRBJ2-5
v_call: TRBV7-8

cdr3_nt: TGTGCCAGCAGTTCAGAGTACTCCGAGCAGTACTTC
cdr3_aa: CASSSEYSEQYF
cdr3_length: 12
d_call: -
clone_size: -
j_call: TRBJ2-7
v_call: TRBV6-1

cdr3_nt: TGTGCCAGCATTGGAGGGAACTTAGGCAATGAGCAGTTCTTC
cdr3_aa: CASIGGNLGNEQFF
cdr3_length: 14
d_call: -
clone_size: -
j_call: TRBJ2-1
v_call: TRBV6-5

cdr3_nt: TGTGCCAGCAGTTTTTTAGCGGAGTACAATGAGCAGTTCTTC
cdr3_aa: CASSFLAEYNEQFF
cdr3_length: 14
d_call: -
clone_size: many
j_call: TRBJ2-1
v_call: TRBV12-3/TRBV12-4

cdr3_nt: TGTGCCAGCAGTTACGACCTCAGAGGCGGGGAGCAGTTCTTC
cdr3_aa: CASSYDLRGGEQFF
cdr3_length: 14
d_call: -
clone_size: -
j_call: TRBJ2-1
v_call: TRBV6-5

cdr3_nt: TGTGCCAGCAGGACTGGACAGGGGTCAAATTCACCCCTCCACTTT
cdr3_aa: CASRTGQGSNSPLHF
cdr3_length: 15
d_call: TRBD1
clone_size: -
j_call: TRBJ1-6
v_call: TRBV6-1

cdr3_nt: TGTGCCAGCAGCTTAGCCGCAGATACGCAGTATTTT
cdr3_aa: CASSLAADTQYF
cdr3_length: 12
d_call: -
clone_size: few
j_call: TRBJ2-3
v_call: TRBV7-2

cdr3_nt: TGTGCCAGCAGTGAGCAGCGAAGCTCCTACAATGAGCAGTTCTTC
cdr3_aa: CASSEQRSSYNEQFF
cdr3_length: 15
d_call: -
clone_size: many
j_call: TRBJ2-1
v_call: TRBV2

cdr3_nt: TGTGCCAGCAGCTTAATAGGGGCCGATGAGCAGTACTTC
cdr3_aa: CASSLIGADEQYF
cdr3_length: 13
d_call: -
clone_size: -
j_call: TRBJ2-4
v_call: TRBV7-3

cdr3_nt: TGCGCCAGCAGTGAGTCCAGGGGACAGGGGAGCAATGAGCAGTTCTTC
cdr3_aa: CASSESRGQGSNEQFF
cdr3_length: 16
d_call: TRBD1
clone_size: few
j_call: TRBJ2-1
v_call: TRBV10-1

cdr3_nt: TGTGCCAGCAGTGACGATAGGGACGGGAAGGAGCAGTACTTC
cdr3_aa: CASSDDRDGKEQYF
cdr3_length: 14
d_call: -
clone_size: -
j_call: TRBJ2-7
v_call: TRBV10-1

cdr3_nt: TGTGCCAGCAGTTACGTCAACGAGCAGTACTTC
cdr3_aa: CASSYVNEQYF
cdr3_length: 11
d_call: -
clone_size: -
j_call: TRBJ2-7
v_call: TRBV6-6

cdr3_nt: TGTGCCAGCAAAAAACGGGGAACTAGCGGAGGCCGGGTCCAAGAGACCCAGTACTTC
cdr3_aa: CASKKRGTSGGRVQETQYF
cdr3_length: 19
d_call: TRBD2
clone_size: few
j_call: TRBJ2-5
v_call: TRBV6-1

cdr3_nt: TGTGCCAGCAGTTTATACAGGGCACAGGAGCAGCCCCAGCATTTT
cdr3_aa: CASSLYRAQEQPQHF
cdr3_length: 15
d_call: -
clone_size: -
j_call: TRBJ1-5
v_call: TRBV6-1

cdr3_nt: TGTGCCAGCAAGTGGAACGACGGTACCTACGAGCAGTTCTTC
cdr3_aa: CASKWNDGTYEQFF
cdr3_length: 14
d_call: -
clone_size: many
j_call: TRBJ2-1
v_call: TRBV6-1

cdr3_nt: TGTGCCAGCAGTGAAGAGAGGGGAGAGACCCAGTACTTC
cdr3_aa: CASSEERGETQYF
cdr3_length: 13
d_call: -
clone_size: many
j_call: TRBJ2-5
v_call: TRBV6-1

cdr3_nt: TGTGCCAGCAGTTACTCGGGGGGGGGTGAGCAGTTCTTC
cdr3_aa: CASSYSGGGEQFF
cdr3_length: 13
d_call: TRBD2
clone_size: -
j_call: TRBJ2-1
v_call: TRBV6-5

cdr3_nt: TGTGCCGTTAGCGGGGGCCACTACAATGAGCAGTTCTTC
cdr3_aa: CAVSGGHYNEQFF
cdr3_length: 13
d_call: TRBD2
clone_size: once
j_call: TRBJ2-1
v_call: TRBV12-3/TRBV12-4

cdr3_nt: TGTGCCAGCAGTTACACAGGCTTGGAGCAGTACTTC
cdr3_aa: CASSYTGLEQYF
cdr3_length: 12
d_call: -
clone_size: -
j_call: TRBJ2-7
v_call: TRBV6-2/TRBV6-3

cdr3_nt: TGTGCCAGCAGTTTTATCCTACAAGAGCAGTTCTTC
cdr3_aa: CASSFILQEQFF
cdr3_length: 12
d_call: -
clone_size: -
j_call: TRBJ2-1
v_call: TRBV12-3/TRBV12-4

cdr3_nt: TGTGCCACCCGACTAGCGGGGGACACAGATACGCAGTATTTT
cdr3_aa: CATRLAGDTDTQYF
cdr3_length: 14
d_call: TRBD2
clone_size: -
j_call: TRBJ2-3
v_call: TRBV6-1

cdr3_nt: TGTGCCAGCAGCTTGTTCAGGGGCTACAATGAGCAGTTCTTC
cdr3_aa: CASSLFRGYNEQFF
cdr3_length: 14
d_call: -
clone_size: -
j_call: TRBJ2-1
v_call: TRBV11-3

cdr3_nt: TGTGCCAGCAGTTACGGGGGACTAGCGGGATTCACAGATACGCAGTATTTT
cdr3_aa: CASSYGGLAGFTDTQYF
cdr3_length: 17
d_call: TRBD2
clone_size: few
j_call: TRBJ2-3
v_call: TRBV6-6

cdr3_nt: TGTGCCAGCACCACCGGGGGAGCCCTCCCTGTGGGTGAGCAGTTCTTC
cdr3_aa: CASTTGGALPVGEQFF
cdr3_length: 16
d_call: -
clone_size: few
j_call: TRBJ2-1
v_call: TRBV6-2/TRBV6-3

cdr3_nt: TGTGCCAGCAGTTACGAAGGAGATGAGCAGTTCTTC
cdr3_aa: CASSYEGDEQFF
cdr3_length: 12
d_call: -
clone_size: many
j_call: TRBJ2-1
v_call: TRBV6-5

cdr3_nt: TGTGCCAGCTCTTACAGGGGGTATTTAAACACTGAAGCTTTCTTT
cdr3_aa: CASSYRGYLNTEAFF
cdr3_length: 15
d_call: TRBD1
clone_size: many
j_call: TRBJ1-1
v_call: TRBV6-1

cdr3_nt: TGTGCCAGCACCCTAGGGGCGGGGACCTACAATGAGCAGTTCTTC
cdr3_aa: CASTLGAGTYNEQFF
cdr3_length: 15
d_call: -
clone_size: -
j_call: TRBJ2-1
v_call: TRBV6-1

cdr3_nt: TGTGCCAGCAGTTTGAAAGGGAACACTGAAGCTTTCTTT
cdr3_aa: CASSLKGNTEAFF
cdr3_length: 13
d_call: -
clone_size: few
j_call: TRBJ1-1
v_call: TRBV12-3/TRBV12-4

cdr3_nt: TGTGCCAGCAGTGAGGCCGGACGGAACTATGGCTACACCTTC
cdr3_aa: CASSEAGRNYGYTF
cdr3_length: 14
d_call: -
clone_size: many
j_call: TRBJ1-2
v_call: TRBV25-1

cdr3_nt: TGTGCCAGCAGCTCCAGAAGACAGGGGGGAGGGGATGAGCAGTTCTTC
cdr3_aa: CASSSRRQGGGDEQFF
cdr3_length: 16
d_call: TRBD1
clone_size: few
j_call: TRBJ2-1
v_call: TRBV6-1

cdr3_nt: TGTGCCAGCAGAGGACTAGCGGGGGGAGAAGAGACCCAGTACTTC
cdr3_aa: CASRGLAGGEETQYF
cdr3_length: 15
d_call: TRBD2
clone_size: many
j_call: TRBJ2-5
v_call: TRBV27

cdr3_nt: TGTGCCAGCAGTGATTCCGCCTCCTCCTACGAGCAGTACTTC
cdr3_aa: CASSDSASSYEQYF
cdr3_length: 14
d_call: -
clone_size: -
j_call: TRBJ2-7
v_call: TRBV6-1

cdr3_nt: TGTGCCAGCAGCACATGGGGCGAGCAGTTCTTC
cdr3_aa: CASSTWGEQFF
cdr3_length: 11
d_call: -
clone_size: many
j_call: TRBJ2-1
v_call: TRBV6-1

cdr3_nt: TGTGCCAGCAGTTACGGGCAGTCCCACTCTGGGGCCAACGTCCTGACTTTC
cdr3_aa: CASSYGQSHSGANVLTF
cdr3_length: 17
d_call: -
clone_size: -
j_call: TRBJ2-6
v_call: TRBV6-5

cdr3_nt: TGTGCCAGCAGCTCCGGGACGTTGAGCTCTGGAAACACCATATATTTT
cdr3_aa: CASSSGTLSSGNTIYF
cdr3_length: 16
d_call: -
clone_size: -
j_call: TRBJ1-3
v_call: TRBV6-5

cdr3_nt: TGTGCCAGCAAAAAACGGGGAACTAGCGGAGGCCGGGTCCAAGAGACCCAGTTCTTC
cdr3_aa: CASKKRGTSGGRVQETQFF
cdr3_length: 19
d_call: TRBD2
clone_size: few
j_call: TRBJ2-1
v_call: TRBV6-1

cdr3_nt: TGTGCCAGCAGCTTAGAGTACTACACTGAAGCTTTCTTT
cdr3_aa: CASSLEYYTEAFF
cdr3_length: 13
d_call: -
clone_size: few
j_call: TRBJ1-1
v_call: TRBV7-6

cdr3_nt: TGTGCCAGCAGTGCCCCTGGGACACCGAACACTGAAGCTTTCTTT
cdr3_aa: CASSAPGTPNTEAFF
cdr3_length: 15
d_call: -
clone_size: few
j_call: TRBJ1-1
v_call: TRBV6-1

cdr3_nt: TGTGCCAGCAGTAGGACAAGGGATTCACCCCTCCACTTC
cdr3_aa: CASSRTRDSPLHF
cdr3_length: 13
d_call: -
clone_size: few
j_call: TRBJ2-7
v_call: TRBV10-1

cdr3_nt: TGTGCCAGCAGTATCCCGGGACGGGGCTCCTACAATGAGCAGTACTTC
cdr3_aa: CASSIPGRGSYNEQYF
cdr3_length: 16
d_call: -
clone_size: many
j_call: TRBJ2-7
v_call: TRBV27

cdr3_nt: TGTGCCAGCAGCTTACGGGAGGCCTCCTACGAGCAGTACTTC
cdr3_aa: CASSLREASYEQYF
cdr3_length: 14
d_call: TRBD2
clone_size: few
j_call: TRBJ2-7
v_call: TRBV7-6

cdr3_nt: TGTGCCAGCAGTGAATGGGGGGAGCAGTACTTC
cdr3_aa: CASSEWGEQYF
cdr3_length: 11
d_call: -
clone_size: -
j_call: TRBJ2-7
v_call: TRBV6-2/TRBV6-3

cdr3_nt: TGTGCCAGCAGTGTAGCGGGAGTAGGCGATGAGCAGTTCTTC
cdr3_aa: CASSVAGVGDEQFF
cdr3_length: 14
d_call: TRBD2
clone_size: -
j_call: TRBJ2-1
v_call: TRBV12-3/TRBV12-4

cdr3_nt: TGTGCCAGCAAGGACACAGGACGGAACACTGAAGCTTTCTTT
cdr3_aa: CASKDTGRNTEAFF
cdr3_length: 14
d_call: -
clone_size: few
j_call: TRBJ1-1
v_call: TRBV6-1

cdr3_nt: TGTGCCAGCAACAAACTTTGGGACGGCTGGCCCCAGCATTTT
cdr3_aa: CASNKLWDGWPQHF
cdr3_length: 14
d_call: -
clone_size: once
j_call: TRBJ1-5
v_call: TRBV6-1

cdr3_nt: TGTGCCAGCAGCGCCCCTAGTCTTTCGCAGTATTTT
cdr3_aa: CASSAPSLSQYF
cdr3_length: 12
d_call: -
clone_size: medium-sized
j_call: TRBJ2-3
v_call: TRBV7-2

cdr3_nt: TGTGCCAGCAGTTATAAGAGGGTCCAAGAGACCCAGTACTTC
cdr3_aa: CASSYKRVQETQYF
cdr3_length: 14
d_call: -
clone_size: few
j_call: TRBJ2-5
v_call: TRBV6-1

cdr3_nt: TGTGCCAGCAGCCAAGTGTTCTACGAGCAGTACTTC
cdr3_aa: CASSQVFYEQYF
cdr3_length: 12
d_call: -
clone_size: -
j_call: TRBJ2-7
v_call: TRBV3-1

cdr3_nt: TGTGCCAGCAGCTTGGCGGGGAGCTCCTACAATGAGCAGTTCTTC
cdr3_aa: CASSLAGSSYNEQFF
cdr3_length: 15
d_call: -
clone_size: -
j_call: TRBJ2-1
v_call: TRBV7-6

cdr3_nt: TGTGCCAGCAGTGATCCAGGACTAGGCACAGATACGCAGTATTTT
cdr3_aa: CASSDPGLGTDTQYF
cdr3_length: 15
d_call: TRBD2
clone_size: -
j_call: TRBJ2-3
v_call: TRBV6-4

cdr3_nt: TGTGCCAGCAGTTCACCTCCGGGTGGTAGCGAGACCCAGTACTTC
cdr3_aa: CASSSPPGGSETQYF
cdr3_length: 15
d_call: -
clone_size: few
j_call: TRBJ2-5
v_call: TRBV6-5

cdr3_nt: TGTGCCAGCAGCAGGGACCCAGGCGAGCAGTTCTTC
cdr3_aa: CASSRDPGEQFF
cdr3_length: 12
d_call: -
clone_size: few
j_call: TRBJ2-1
v_call: TRBV6-1

cdr3_nt: TGTGCCAGCAGTGCACGTAGGGCAGTCCACTCCTACAATGAGCAGTTCTTC
cdr3_aa: CASSARRAVHSYNEQFF
cdr3_length: 17
d_call: -
clone_size: few
j_call: TRBJ2-1
v_call: TRBV6-1

cdr3_nt: TGTGCCACCCTCCCTCGGGCGGTACAAATTCAAGGAACTGAAGCTTTCTTT
cdr3_aa: CATLPRAVQIQGTEAFF
cdr3_length: 17
d_call: -
clone_size: -
j_call: TRBJ1-1
v_call: TRBV27